This T cell receptor beta chain is drawn from a study of cytomegalovirus exposure and HLA in healthy donors. Findings and caveats of the study: TCR sequences were mostly rare, though some public TCRs occurred in many donors. Researchers counted 164 TCR beta chains as cytomegalovirus-associated.

TCRdb keeps only in-frame clones here, not all; method: immunoSEQ multiplex PCR. Among 250,000 to 350,000 clones, 88% were seen once, and the ten largest hold more than 0.95%. The CDR3 runs 18 residues. Germline-derived CDR1 and CDR2 are MGHRA and YSYEKL. The junction had 4 bases not matched to a gene; V was cut back by 1 base and J by 0 bases. Donors came from a validation cohort of some 130 subjects, distinct from the first 666-subject cohort. Comments on this clone: Antigen specificity is unknown.

This receptor was taken from a man aged 25-45 years in good health and CMV-seronegative. The sequenced material came from PBMCs. The chain links TRBV4-1 to TRBJ2-1; 12 bases align to TRBD2. For the CDR3, the DNA is TGCGCCAGCAGCCAAGTACTAGCGGGGGGTTACTCCTACAATGAGCAGTTCTTC. Translated: CASSQVLAGGYSYNEQFF.